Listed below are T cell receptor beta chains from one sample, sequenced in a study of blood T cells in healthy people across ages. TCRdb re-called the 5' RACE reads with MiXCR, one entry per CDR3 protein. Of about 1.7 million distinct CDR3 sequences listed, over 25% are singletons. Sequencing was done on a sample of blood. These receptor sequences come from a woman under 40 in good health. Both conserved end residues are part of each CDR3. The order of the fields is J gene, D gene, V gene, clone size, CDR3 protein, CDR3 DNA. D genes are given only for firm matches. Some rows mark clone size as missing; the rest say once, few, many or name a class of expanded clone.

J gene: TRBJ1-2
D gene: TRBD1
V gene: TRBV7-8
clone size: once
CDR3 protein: CASSSDRGGPYGYTF
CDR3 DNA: TGTGCCAGCAGCTCAGACAGGGGGGGTCCCTATGGCTACACCTTC

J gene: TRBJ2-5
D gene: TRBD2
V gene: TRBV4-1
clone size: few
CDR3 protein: CASSQDWAASGREETQYF
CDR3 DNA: TGCGCCAGCAGCCAAGATTGGGCGGCTAGCGGGAGGGAAGAGACCCAGTACTTC

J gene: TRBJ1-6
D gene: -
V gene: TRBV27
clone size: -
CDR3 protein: CASSDRSPQMDSPLHF
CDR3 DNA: TGTGCCAGCAGTGACAGGTCTCCCCAAATGGATTCACCCCTCCACTTT

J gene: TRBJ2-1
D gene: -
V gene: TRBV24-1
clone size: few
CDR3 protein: CATSASGGPLPYNEQFF
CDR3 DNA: TGTGCCACCAGTGCCTCGGGGGGCCCCCTTCCCTACAATGAGCAGTTCTTC

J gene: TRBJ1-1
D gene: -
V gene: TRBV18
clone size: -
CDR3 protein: CASSADSNTEAFF
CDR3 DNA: TGTGCCAGCTCAGCCGACAGTAACACTGAAGCTTTCTTT

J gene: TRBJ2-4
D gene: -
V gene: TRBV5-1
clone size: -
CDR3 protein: CASGFQTADGLAKNIQYF
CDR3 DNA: TGCGCCAGCGGCTTCCAGACCGCTGACGGTCTAGCCAAAAACATTCAGTACTTC

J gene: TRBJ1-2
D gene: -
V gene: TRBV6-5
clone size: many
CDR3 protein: CASSRQGIYGYTF
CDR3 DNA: TGTGCCAGCAGCCGGCAGGGCATCTATGGCTACACCTTC

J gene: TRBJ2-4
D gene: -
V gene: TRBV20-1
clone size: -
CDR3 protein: CSVLRAYNEQYF
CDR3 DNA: TGCAGTGTGTTAAGAGCCTACAATGAGCAGTACTTC

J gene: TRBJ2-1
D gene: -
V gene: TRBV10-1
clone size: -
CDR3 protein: CASSETTGTQETQFF
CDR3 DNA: TGCGCCAGCAGTGAGACAACAGGGACCCAAGAGACCCAGTTCTTC

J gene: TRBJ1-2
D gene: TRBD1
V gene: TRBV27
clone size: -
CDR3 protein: CASSLGQGLINGYTF
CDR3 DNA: TGTGCCAGCAGTTTAGGACAGGGACTTATTAATGGCTACACCTTC

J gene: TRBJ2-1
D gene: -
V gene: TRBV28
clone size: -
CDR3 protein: CASSFSREIHNEQFF
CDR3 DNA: TGTGCCAGCAGTTTCTCCAGGGAGATCCACAATGAGCAGTTCTTC

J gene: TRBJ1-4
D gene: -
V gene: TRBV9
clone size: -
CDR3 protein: CASSDPLGGELFF
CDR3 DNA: TGTGCCAGCAGCGACCCCCTCGGGGGGGAACTGTTTTTT

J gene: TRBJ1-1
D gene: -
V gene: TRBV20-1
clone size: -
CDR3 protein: CSARDPMGTEAFF
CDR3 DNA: TGCAGTGCTAGAGATCCTATGGGAACTGAAGCTTTCTTT

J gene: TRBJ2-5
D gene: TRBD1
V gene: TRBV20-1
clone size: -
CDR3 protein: CSVRRQGMLETQYF
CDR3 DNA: TGCAGTGTTAGAAGACAGGGGATGTTAGAGACCCAGTACTTC

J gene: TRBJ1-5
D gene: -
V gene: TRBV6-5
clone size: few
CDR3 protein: CASASISGGSNQPQHF
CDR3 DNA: TGTGCCAGCGCCTCCATATCCGGGGGAAGCAATCAGCCCCAGCATTTT

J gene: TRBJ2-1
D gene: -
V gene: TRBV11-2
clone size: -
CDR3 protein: CTSSPKIGPETQFF
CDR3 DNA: TGTACCAGCAGCCCTAAGATCGGGCCAGAGACCCAGTTCTTC

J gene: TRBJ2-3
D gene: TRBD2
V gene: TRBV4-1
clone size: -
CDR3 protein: CASSQIGTSGITYTDTQYF
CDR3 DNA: TGCGCCAGCAGCCAAATAGGGACTAGCGGGATCACATACACAGATACGCAGTATTTT

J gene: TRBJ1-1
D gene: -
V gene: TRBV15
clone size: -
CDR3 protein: CATSKALQEMNTEAFF
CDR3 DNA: TGTGCCACCAGCAAAGCTCTTCAGGAGATGAACACTGAAGCTTTCTTT

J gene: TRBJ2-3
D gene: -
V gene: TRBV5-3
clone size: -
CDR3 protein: CARSLKASDTQYF
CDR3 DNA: TGTGCCAGAAGCTTGAAAGCGTCAGATACGCAGTATTTT

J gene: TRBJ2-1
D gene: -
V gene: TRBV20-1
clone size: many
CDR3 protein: CSAGYNEQFF
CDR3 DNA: TGCAGTGCTGGGTACAATGAGCAGTTCTTC

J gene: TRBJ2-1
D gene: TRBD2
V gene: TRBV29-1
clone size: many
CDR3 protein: CSVMREGYEQFF
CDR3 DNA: TGCAGCGTTATGCGGGAGGGATATGAGCAGTTCTTC

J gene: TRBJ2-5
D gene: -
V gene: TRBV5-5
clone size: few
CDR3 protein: CASSFRQGRATQYF
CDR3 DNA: TGTGCCAGCAGCTTTAGACAAGGCCGGGCGACCCAGTACTTC

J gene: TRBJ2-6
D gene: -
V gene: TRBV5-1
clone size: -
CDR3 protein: CASSAGQSSGANVRTF
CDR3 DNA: TGCGCCAGCAGCGCCGGACAGTCCTCTGGGGCCAACGTCCGGACTTTC

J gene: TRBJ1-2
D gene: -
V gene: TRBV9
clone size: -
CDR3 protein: CASSVDMRADYGYTF
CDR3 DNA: TGTGCCAGCAGCGTAGACATGAGGGCAGACTATGGCTACACCTTC

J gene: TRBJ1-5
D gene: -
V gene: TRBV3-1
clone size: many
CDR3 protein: CASSQAGQPQHF
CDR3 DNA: TGCGCCAGCAGCCAAGCGGGGCAGCCCCAGCATTTT

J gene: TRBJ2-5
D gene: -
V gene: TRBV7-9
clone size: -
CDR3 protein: CASSYRGPLSGETQYF
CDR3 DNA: TGTGCCAGCAGTTACCGGGGCCCATTATCAGGAGAGACCCAGTACTTC

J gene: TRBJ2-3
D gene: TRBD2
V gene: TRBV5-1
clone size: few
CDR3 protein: CASSAGTSGSTDTQYF
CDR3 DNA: TGCGCCAGCAGCGCGGGCACTAGCGGGAGCACAGATACGCAGTATTTT

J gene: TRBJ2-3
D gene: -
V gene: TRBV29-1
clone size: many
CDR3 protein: CSVGSSLSTDTQYF
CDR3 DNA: TGCAGCGTTGGGAGCAGCCTAAGCACAGATACGCAGTATTTT

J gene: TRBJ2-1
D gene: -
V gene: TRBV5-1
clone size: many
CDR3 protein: CASSPRSGVYNEQFF
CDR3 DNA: TGCGCCAGCTCCCCGCGGAGCGGCGTCTACAATGAGCAGTTCTTC

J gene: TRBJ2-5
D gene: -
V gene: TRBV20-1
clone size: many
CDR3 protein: CSAPRAAFQETQYF
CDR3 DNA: TGCAGTGCTCCCCGAGCCGCCTTCCAAGAGACCCAGTACTTC

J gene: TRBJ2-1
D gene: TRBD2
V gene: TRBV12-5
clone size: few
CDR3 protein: CASGPLGLADNEQFF
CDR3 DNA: TGTGCTAGTGGTCCCCTGGGACTAGCCGACAATGAGCAGTTCTTC

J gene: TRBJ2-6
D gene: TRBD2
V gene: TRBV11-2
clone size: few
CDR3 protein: CASSLGLAGGVSGTNVLTF
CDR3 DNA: TGTGCCAGCAGCTTAGGTCTTGCGGGAGGCGTCTCTGGGACCAACGTCCTGACTTTC

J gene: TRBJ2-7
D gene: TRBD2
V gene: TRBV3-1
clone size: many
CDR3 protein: CASSHIAGGNEQYF
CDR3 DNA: TGTGCCAGCAGCCACATAGCGGGGGGTAACGAGCAGTACTTC

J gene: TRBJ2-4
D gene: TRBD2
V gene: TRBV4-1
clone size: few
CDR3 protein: CASSTRGGGDAKNIQYF
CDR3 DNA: TGCGCCAGCAGCACCCGGGGGGGCGGGGATGCCAAAAACATTCAGTACTTC

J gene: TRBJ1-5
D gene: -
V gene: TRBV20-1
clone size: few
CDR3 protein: CSVKPSGEDQPQHF
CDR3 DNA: TGCAGTGTTAAACCCTCAGGGGAAGATCAGCCCCAGCATTTT

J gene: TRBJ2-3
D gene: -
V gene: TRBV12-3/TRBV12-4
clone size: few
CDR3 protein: CTSSSHGRLTDTQYF
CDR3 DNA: TGTACCAGCAGTTCACACGGACGGCTCACAGATACGCAGTATTTT

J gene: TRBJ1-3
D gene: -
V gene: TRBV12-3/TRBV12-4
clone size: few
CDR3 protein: CASSPASDGGNTIYF
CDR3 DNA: TGTGCCAGCAGTCCCGCCTCGGACGGAGGAAACACCATATATTTT

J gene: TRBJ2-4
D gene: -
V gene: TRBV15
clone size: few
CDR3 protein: CATSRDPAGATLAKNIQYF
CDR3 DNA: TGTGCCACCAGCAGAGATCCGGCAGGGGCCACCCTAGCCAAAAACATTCAGTACTTC

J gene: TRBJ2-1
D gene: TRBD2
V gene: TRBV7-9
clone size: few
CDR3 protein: CASAGESSYNEQFF
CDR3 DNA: TGTGCCAGCGCGGGGGAGAGTTCCTACAATGAGCAGTTCTTC

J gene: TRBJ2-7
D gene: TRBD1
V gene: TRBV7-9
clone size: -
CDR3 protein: CASSTAGTGVSEQYF
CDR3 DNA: TGTGCCAGCAGCACAGCCGGGACAGGGGTTAGCGAGCAGTACTTC

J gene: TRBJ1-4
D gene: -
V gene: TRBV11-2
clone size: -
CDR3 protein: CASGLGTISNEKLFF
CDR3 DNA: TGTGCCAGCGGCTTAGGAACAATATCGAATGAAAAACTGTTTTTT

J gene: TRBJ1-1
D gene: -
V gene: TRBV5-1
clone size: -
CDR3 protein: CASSPGPLRKAFF
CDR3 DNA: TGCGCCAGCAGCCCGGGCCCGTTGAGAAAAGCTTTCTTT

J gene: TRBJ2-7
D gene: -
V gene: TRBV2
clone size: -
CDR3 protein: CASRERGYEQYF
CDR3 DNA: TGTGCCAGCAGAGAGAGAGGGTACGAGCAGTACTTC

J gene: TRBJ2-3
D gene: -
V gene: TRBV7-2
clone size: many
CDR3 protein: CASSSPRGGTDTQYF
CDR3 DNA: TGTGCCAGCAGCTCCCCCCGAGGCGGCACAGATACGCAGTATTTT

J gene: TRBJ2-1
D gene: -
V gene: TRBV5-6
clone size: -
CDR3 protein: CASSYTYKSYNEQFF
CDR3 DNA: TGTGCCAGCAGCTATACTTATAAATCCTACAATGAGCAGTTCTTC

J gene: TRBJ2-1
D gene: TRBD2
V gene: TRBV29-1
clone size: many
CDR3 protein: CSVAGGIYVYNEQFF
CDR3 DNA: TGCAGCGTTGCGGGGGGGATTTACGTCTACAATGAGCAGTTCTTC

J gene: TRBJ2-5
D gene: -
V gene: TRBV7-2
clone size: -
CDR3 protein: CASSLGRQFQYVQYF
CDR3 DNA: TGTGCCAGCAGCTTAGGGAGACAGTTCCAGTACGTGCAGTACTTC

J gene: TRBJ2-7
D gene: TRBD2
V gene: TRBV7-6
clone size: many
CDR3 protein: CASSPTAGAPGQYF
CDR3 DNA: TGTGCCAGCAGCCCGACAGCGGGGGCCCCCGGTCAGTACTTC

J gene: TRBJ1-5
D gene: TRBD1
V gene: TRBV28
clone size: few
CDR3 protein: CASSLSARGGNQPQHF
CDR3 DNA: TGTGCCAGCAGTTTATCGGCCAGGGGGGGCAATCAGCCCCAGCATTTT

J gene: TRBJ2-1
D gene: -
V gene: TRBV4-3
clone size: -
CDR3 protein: CASSSDPLYNEQFF
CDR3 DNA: TGCGCCAGCAGCTCCGACCCGTTATACAATGAGCAGTTCTTC

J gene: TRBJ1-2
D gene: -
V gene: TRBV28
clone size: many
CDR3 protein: CASWAGPGVGGYTF
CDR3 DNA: TGTGCCAGCTGGGCGGGCCCTGGGGTCGGTGGCTACACCTTC

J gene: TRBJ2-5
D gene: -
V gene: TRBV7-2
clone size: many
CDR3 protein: CASRKDPETQYF
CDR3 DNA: TGTGCCAGCAGGAAGGACCCGGAGACCCAGTACTTC

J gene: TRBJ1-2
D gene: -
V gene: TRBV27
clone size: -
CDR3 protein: CASSPNHSNYGYTF
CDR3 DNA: TGTGCCAGCAGCCCGAACCACTCTAACTATGGCTACACCTTC

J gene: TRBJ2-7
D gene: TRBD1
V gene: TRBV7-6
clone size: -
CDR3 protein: CASSSEAGGSYEQYF
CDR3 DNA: TGTGCCAGCAGCTCCGAGGCAGGGGGATCCTACGAGCAGTACTTC

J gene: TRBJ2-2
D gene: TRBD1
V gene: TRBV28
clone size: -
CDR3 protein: CASRGDRQGNTGELFF
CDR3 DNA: TGTGCCAGCAGGGGGGATAGACAGGGGAACACCGGGGAGCTGTTTTTT

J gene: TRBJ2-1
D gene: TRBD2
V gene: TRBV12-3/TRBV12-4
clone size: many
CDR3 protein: CASSPSGGVSYNEQFF
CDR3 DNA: TGTGCCAGCAGCCCTTCGGGGGGGGTTTCCTACAATGAGCAGTTCTTC

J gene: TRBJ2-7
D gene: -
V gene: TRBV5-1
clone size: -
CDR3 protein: CASSLGVGSSYEQYF
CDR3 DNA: TGCGCCAGCAGCTTGGGGGTAGGGAGCTCCTACGAGCAGTACTTC